One and the same sample provided the 30 T cell receptor beta chains below, sequenced in a study of blood T cells in healthy people across ages (dated by TCRdb to about 2015). Libraries were made using 5' RACE. The sequencer was an Illumina HiSeq 2500. A second PCR of about 7 to 12 cycles was run with a J-beta primer mix and a sample-barcoded 5' primer. Clones were called with MiXCR by TCRdb after fastp trimmed the public reads at Q25, and only in-frame beta chains were retained. Each entry is one CDR3 protein sequence, shown with its most common DNA and genes. The sample table holds some 760,000 distinct CDR3 sequences, of which just under 25% were seen once. Of the sample, under 9.5% is held by the ten largest clones. These data are also associated with another study on T cells of mothers and their children.

Material: blood. The receptors were gathered from a boy aged 5-17 years in good health.

This clonotype was seen only a few times. The chain carries TRBV3-1 and TRBJ2-1; D is unresolved. The germline V gene has CDR1 LGHDT and CDR2 YNNKEL (reference sequence). V dropped 0 bases and J dropped 0 bases, with 6 bases sitting between them. The length of the CDR3 is 15 residues. DNA for the CDR3: TGTGCCAGCAGCCAAGATCCATACTCCTACAATGAGCAGTTCTTC. It encodes CASSQDPYSYNEQFF.

About this clonotype: Compared with germline, one end of the junction differs, possibly owing to a read error. The chain employs TRBV29-1 and TRBJ2-5, with 7 positions matching TRBD1. CDR1 and CDR2 from the germline V gene are SQVTM and ANQGSEA. The CDR3 extends over 13 amino acids. The CDR3 loop reads CSVVGGIEETRYF. As DNA, the CDR3 is TGCAGCGTTGTAGGGGGCATAGAAGAGACCCGGTACTTC.

A word on this clonotype: Relative to the germline gene, one junction end is altered; a read error may explain this. The CDR3 sequence is CASSLGGEGPKDHEQFF. Written as DNA, the CDR3 is TGCGCCAGTAGCTTGGGCGGGGAAGGCCCAAAGGACCATGAGCAGTTCTTC. The chain employs TRBV5-1 and TRBJ2-1, with D possibly matching TRBD2 (6 bases). Germline loops: CDR1 SGHRS, CDR2 YFSETQ. The CDR3 runs to 17 residues. The entire variable domain, with the rest obtained from reference TRBV5-1 and TRBJ2-1, is as follows: KAGVTQTPRYLIKTRGQQVTLSCSPISGHRSVSWYQQTPGQGLQFLFEYFSETQRNKGNFPGRFSGRQFSNSRSEMNVSTLELGDSALYLCASSLGGEGPKDHEQFFGPGTRLTVL.

This clonotype was counted only a few times. The V call is TRBV6-5, the J call TRBJ2-7, with D possibly called TRBD1 or TRBD2 (5 bases each). Germline CDR1 reads MNHEY; CDR2 reads SVGAGI. The CDR3 spans 15 residues. V dropped 2 bases and J dropped 4 bases, with 15 bases sitting between them. This chain's CDR3 is CASSYRGEGLYEQYF. In nucleotides, the CDR3 is TGTGCCAGCAGTTACCGGGGTGAGGGGTTGTACGAGCAGTACTTC.

V gene TRBV5-1 combines with J gene TRBJ2-7; TRBD2 matches 7 bases. V gave up 2 bases and J gave up 0 bases; unmatched junction bases: 5. The CDR3 is 15 residues long. Germline CDR1 and CDR2: SGHRS and YFSETQ. The CDR3 here is CASSFGGGLSYEQYF. The CDR3 coding sequence is TGCGCCAGCAGCTTCGGCGGGGGACTCTCCTACGAGCAGTACTTC.

The chain uses TRBV4-1 and TRBJ2-5, with a possible D match to TRBD2 (5 bases). The DNA matches TRBJ2-1 better at its end, which makes the J call doubtful. Germline CDR1 MGHRA, CDR2 YSYEKL. The CDR3 is 14 amino acids. The CDR3 protein is CASSQVVRENEQFF. The CDR3 DNA reads TGCGCCAGCAGCCAAGTTGTGAGGGAGAATGAGCAGTTCTTC.

This clonotype was found a few times. The chain is built from TRBV6-6 and TRBJ1-2; the D gene is possibly TRBD1 (5 bases). The CDR3 is made up of 14 amino acids. V shed 6 bases and J shed 0 bases, with 11 bases lying between them. CDR1 is MNHNY and CDR2 is SVGAGI in the germline V gene (reference sequence). The CDR3 protein is CASRTPGSNYGYTF. As DNA, the CDR3 is TGTGCCAGCAGGACCCCAGGGTCTAACTATGGCTACACCTTC.

The V call is TRBV5-1, the J call TRBJ2-2; D remains unclear. CDR1 is SGHRS and CDR2 is YFSETQ in the germline V gene. V was clipped by 2 bases and J by 5 bases, with 13 bases between them. The CDR3 extends over 15 amino acids. CDR3 in amino acids: CASSFGEFGTGELFF. CDR3 in DNA: TGCGCCAGCAGCTTTGGCGAGTTCGGGACCGGGGAGCTGTTTTTT.

V is TRBV4-2 and J is TRBJ1-2; TRBD1 is a possible D gene (5 bases). CDR3 length: 18 amino acids. The germline CDR1 and CDR2 sequences are LGHNA and YNFKEQ. Deletions cut 4 bases from V and 1 base from J, with 22 bases between. The CDR3 DNA sequence: TGTGCCAGCAGCCGTACCAATATAGGGCCGGGGGATAACTATGGCTACACCTTC. It specifies CASSRTNIGPGDNYGYTF.

The chain carries TRBV28 and TRBJ2-7, with 11 bases that match TRBD1. This CDR3 spans 17 amino acids. Germline assignment: CDR1 MDHEN and CDR2 SYDVKM. With 3 bases clipped from V and 5 bases from J, the junction kept 12 bases outside the gene matches. The CDR3 protein is CASSLGTWDRGWNEQYF. The CDR3 nucleotides are TGTGCCAGCAGTTTGGGAACATGGGACAGGGGGTGGAACGAGCAGTACTTC.

The V and J genes are TRBV12-5 and TRBJ1-5; D is possibly TRBD1 (5 bases). CDR3 length: 16 amino acids. V was trimmed by 2 bases and J by 7 bases, leaving 18 bases between them. Germline values: CDR1 LGHNT, CDR2 FRNRAP. This CDR3 reads CASGLYGGTVGQPQHF. The CDR3 DNA sequence: TGTGCTAGTGGTTTGTATGGGGGGACGGTAGGCCAGCCCCAGCATTTT.

The V call is TRBV7-8, the J call TRBJ1-5, with a weak D call TRBD1 (6 bases). V lost 3 bases, J lost 3 bases, and 12 bases lay in between. This CDR3 spans 15 amino acids. The V gene's germline CDR1 is SGHVS and CDR2 FQNEAQ. CDR3 loop: CASSLVGGVNQPQHF. Written as DNA, the CDR3 is TGTGCCAGCAGCTTGGTAGGGGGGGTCAATCAGCCCCAGCATTTT.

This clonotype was seen once. The CDR3 loop is CSAREGGTRPEQYF. The CDR3 coding sequence is TGCAGTGCTAGAGAAGGGGGCACCCGACCTGAGCAGTACTTC. The chain recombines TRBV20-1 with TRBJ2-7; 7 nucleotides align to TRBD1. Germline V lookup: CDR1 DFQATT, CDR2 SNEGSKA (reference sequence). After removal of 0 bases from V and 7 bases from J, the junction contained 9 bases not matched to a gene. The CDR3 extends over 14 amino acids.

The rearrangement joins TRBV18 to TRBJ1-1; D call uncertain. Germline CDR1 reads KGHSH; CDR2 reads LQKENI. The CDR3 is 13 amino acids. Trimming pared 1 base from V and 1 base from J, leaving 4 bases between. CDR3 protein: CASSPQENTEAFF. As DNA, the CDR3 is TGTGCCAGCTCACCACAGGAGAACACTGAAGCTTTCTTT.

The V and J genes are TRBV25-1 and TRBJ1-4; no definite D call. This CDR3 contains 14 residues. Trimming left V 2 bases short and J 3 bases short, with 7 bases between. From germline, CDR1 is MGHDK and CDR2 SYGVNS. CDR3 DNA sequence: TGTGCCAGCAGTGAAATAAGGGCTAATGAAAAACTGTTTTTT. Translated: CASSEIRANEKLFF.

There are a few counts of this clonotype. The rearrangement links TRBV24-1 to TRBJ2-1; 8 bases match TRBD2. Germline-derived CDR1 and CDR2 are KGHDR and SFDVKD. Trimming removed 1 base from V and 8 bases from J; junction bases left unmatched: 9. The CDR3 runs to 16 residues. The CDR3 sequence is CATSDLGGGSLHEQFF. As DNA, the CDR3 is TGTGCCACCAGTGATTTAGGCGGGGGGTCCCTACATGAGCAGTTCTTC.

The V call is TRBV7-8, the J call TRBJ2-1; 7 bases fit TRBD2. Germline V gene sequence: CDR1 SGHVS, CDR2 FQNEAQ. The ends lost 1 base at V and 7 bases at J; junction bases unmatched: 7. This CDR3 is built from 15 residues. CDR3 sequence (DNA): TGTGCCAGCAGCTTAGTTCTAGCGGAATATAATGAGCAGTTCTTC. Its protein product is CASSLVLAEYNEQFF.

The chain recombines TRBV6-5 with TRBJ2-5, with D possibly being TRBD1 or TRBD2 (5 bases each). The end of the DNA is better explained by TRBJ2-7, so the J call may be wrong. The CDR3 spans 17 residues. In germline, CDR1 is MNHEY, CDR2 SVGAGI. For the CDR3, the DNA is TGTGCCAGCAGTTACTCGATGGGAGAGACAGATCCCTACGAGCAGTACTTC. Translated: CASSYSMGETDPYEQYF.

Comments on this clonotype: This may arise from a read error, as a much more abundant clone is one base away. J is TRBJ2-5 and V is TRBV7-2; D is possibly TRBD1 or TRBD2 (6 bases each). CDR3 length equals 13 residues. V was pared by 5 bases and J by 5 bases, with 12 bases between. Germline V CDR1 and CDR2: SGHTA, FQGNSA. The CDR3 reads CASSVTGRETQYF. CDR3 DNA sequence: TGTGCCAGCAGCGTCACAGGGAGGGAGACCCAGTACTTC.

As DNA, the CDR3 is TGTGCCAGCAGCTTAGAAGCCAACTCCTACGAGCAGTACTTC. Translation: CASSLEANSYEQYF. The J gene is TRBJ2-7, the V gene TRBV7-2, with no clear D. V was pared by 1 base and J by 0 bases, with 7 bases between. Germline V lookup: CDR1 SGHTA, CDR2 FQGNSA. The CDR3 has 14 amino acids.

This clonotype appeared a single time. Being one base from a much bigger clone, this may be a read error. V usage is TRBV3-1 and J usage is TRBJ2-6; TRBD1 matches 7 bases. Germline values: CDR1 LGHDT, CDR2 YNNKEL (reference sequence). This CDR3 is 17 amino acids long. Here the CDR3 DNA reads TGTGCCAGCAGCCAACTCCAGACAGGGTCTGGGACCAACGTCCTGACTTTC. Protein: CASSQLQTGSGTNVLTF.

In its sample, this clonotype was seen a few times. The chain links TRBV7-2 to TRBJ2-3; 7 nucleotides line up with TRBD2. V gave up 5 bases and J gave up 0 bases; unmatched junction bases: 8. The CDR3 is 16 amino acids. In germline, CDR1 is SGHTA, CDR2 FQGNSA. The CDR3 reads CASSPMSGKSTDTQYF. In DNA, the CDR3 is TGTGCCAGCAGCCCAATGAGCGGGAAGAGCACAGATACGCAGTATTTT. Drawing the rest from reference TRBV7-2 and TRBJ2-3, the complete variable domain is GAGVSQSPSNKVTEKGKDVELRCDPISGHTALYWYRQSLGQGLEFLIYFQGNSAPDKSGLPSDRFSAERTGGSVSTLTIQRTQQEDSAVYLCASSPMSGKSTDTQYFGPGTRLTVL.

V is TRBV29-1 and J is TRBJ2-7, with TRBD2 matching 9 bases. Per germline, CDR1 SQVTM and CDR2 ANQGSEA. This CDR3 has 15 residues. Trimming removed 4 bases from V and 3 bases from J; junction bases left unmatched: 10. DNA of the CDR3: TGCAGCGTTGTAAGCCCTCAGCGGGAGGACTACGAGCAGTACTTC. Translated, it gives CSVVSPQREDYEQYF.

This rearrangement joins TRBV29-1 to TRBJ2-1; tentatively, D is TRBD1 or TRBD2 (5 bases each). The CDR3 loop spans 15 amino acids. Germline V gene data show CDR1 as SQVTM and CDR2 as ANQGSEA. V lost 4 bases and J lost 8, with 21 bases in between. This CDR3 is CSVVPGTPKVDEQFF. Written as DNA, the CDR3 is TGCAGCGTTGTACCCGGGACCCCGAAAGTCGATGAGCAGTTCTTC.

This clonotype turned up a few times. The chain carries TRBV20-1 and TRBJ2-7; 8 bases are a match to TRBD2. Looked up from germline, CDR1 is DFQATT and CDR2 is SNEGSKA (reference sequence). This CDR3 comprises 14 residues. Germline trimming cut 6 bases from V and 3 bases from J; bases unmatched to any gene: 10. The CDR3 reads CSASEDGGGYEQYF. The CDR3 DNA reads as TGCAGTGCCTCGGAAGACGGGGGGGGCTACGAGCAGTACTTC.

The chain employs TRBV5-1 and TRBJ2-1, with 9 bases aligning to TRBD1. With the DNA end fitting TRBJ2-7 better, the J assignment may be wrong. The CDR3 length is 15 residues. Germline V gene sequence: CDR1 SGHRS, CDR2 YFSETQ. The CDR3 nucleotides are TGCGCCAGCAGGCCAGACACGGACAGGGGAACCGGGCAGTACTTC. The encoded protein is CASRPDTDRGTGQYF.

The V gene is TRBV18, the J gene TRBJ2-1; maybe TRBD1 (6 bases). This CDR3 spans 15 amino acids. Trimming took 0 bases from V and 7 from J, leaving 13 bases between them. The germline gives CDR1 KGHSH, CDR2 LQKENI. In DNA, the CDR3 is TGTGCCAGCTCACCACCGTACCTCACAGGGAATGAGCAGTTCTTC. It translates to CASSPPYLTGNEQFF.

This chain connects TRBV9 to TRBJ2-1; TRBD2 matches 11 bases. The J call may be faulty, since TRBJ2-5 better matches the DNA end. The CDR3 runs to 17 residues. Germline values: CDR1 SGDLS, CDR2 YYNGEE. The CDR3 nucleotides read TGTGCCAGCAGCGTAGGCAGTCTAGCGGGGGGCCAAGAGACCCAGTACTTC. It yields the protein CASSVGSLAGGQETQYF.

Here the CDR3 DNA reads TGCGCCAGCAGTGAGTCGGGCGGGATTAATGAAAAACTGTTTTTT. Its protein is CASSESGGINEKLFF. The genes are TRBV10-2 and TRBJ1-4; unclear D gene. This CDR3 contains 15 residues. CDR1 and CDR2 from the germline V gene are WSHSY and SAAADI. V was shortened by 0 bases and J by 4 bases, with 9 bases between the two germline ends.

V is TRBV20-1 and J is TRBJ2-5; 8 positions match TRBD1. The J call is in doubt because the DNA end fits TRBJ2-7 better. There are 13 residues in the CDR3. CDR1 and CDR2 (germline): DFQATT, SNEGSKA (reference sequence). The CDR3, as DNA: TGCAGTGCCGCTAAGGACAGGGCGGACGAGCAGTACTTC. Its translation: CSAAKDRADEQYF.